This T cell receptor beta chain was identified in a study of lymphopenia after photon versus proton radiotherapy. General study results and limits: Only patients who died were analyzed for survival; proton advantage is unproven. Oligoclonal CD8+ Temra expansion after nadir drove photon patients' diversity drop. Relative stability marked proton patients; photon patients lost diversity and naive cells.

This clone was detected only once. The antigen is undetermined. The method was immunoSEQ multiplex PCR; TCRdb's version includes in-frame clones alone and lacks a portion of them. The table includes 55,000 to 70,000 clones, 85% to 95% detected once. CDR1 is SGHAT and CDR2 is FQNNGV in the germline V gene. The V end was cut by 6 bases, the J end by 8 bases, with 13 bases between. This CDR3 has 12 residues. The starting material was peripheral blood, obtained from a patient treated with photon-based radiotherapy. This receptor was taken from a woman aged 40-49 years with cholangiocarcinoma. The V call is TRBV11-2, the J call TRBJ1-1, with D perhaps matching TRBD1 (6 bases). CDR3: CASSWGAAEAFF. Here the CDR3 DNA reads TGTGCCAGCAGTTGGGGGGCGGCGGAAGCTTTCTTT.